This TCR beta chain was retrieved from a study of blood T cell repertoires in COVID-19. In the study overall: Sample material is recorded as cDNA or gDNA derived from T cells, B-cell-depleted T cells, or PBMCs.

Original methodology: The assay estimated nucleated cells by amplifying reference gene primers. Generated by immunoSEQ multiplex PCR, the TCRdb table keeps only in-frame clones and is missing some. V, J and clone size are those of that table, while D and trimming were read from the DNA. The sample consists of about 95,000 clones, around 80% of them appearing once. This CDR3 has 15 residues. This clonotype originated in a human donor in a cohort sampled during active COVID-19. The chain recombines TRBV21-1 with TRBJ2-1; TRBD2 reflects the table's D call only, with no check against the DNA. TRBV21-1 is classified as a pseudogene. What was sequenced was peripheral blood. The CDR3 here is CASSPRADSFREQFF. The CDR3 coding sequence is TGTGCCAGCAGCCCGAGGGCGGACTCGTTCCGTGAGCAGTTCTTC.